This T cell receptor (beta chain) was identified during a study of early T cells in non-severe SARS-CoV-2 infection. V was clipped by 5 bases and J by 11 bases, with 13 bases between them. This CDR3 has 12 residues. Per the germline V gene, CDR1 is SEHNR and CDR2 is FQNEAQ (reference sequence). The TCR library protocol was used to attach unique molecular identifiers. These identifiers were attached to individual cDNA molecules. TCRdb processed the 5' RACE reads anew with MiXCR; each CDR3 protein has one entry. Among about 59,000 distinct CDR3 sequences listed, under 15% were seen once. The TCR originated in an adult who was a healthcare worker with PCR-confirmed SARS-CoV-2 infection or an uninfected control (not recorded which). This chain joins TRBV7-9 and TRBJ2-1; no clear D. Material: whole blood, obtained at baseline. The CDR3 loop is CASSPDYYKQFF. CDR3 sequence (DNA): TGTGCCAGCAGCCCGGATTATTATAAGCAGTTCTTC.